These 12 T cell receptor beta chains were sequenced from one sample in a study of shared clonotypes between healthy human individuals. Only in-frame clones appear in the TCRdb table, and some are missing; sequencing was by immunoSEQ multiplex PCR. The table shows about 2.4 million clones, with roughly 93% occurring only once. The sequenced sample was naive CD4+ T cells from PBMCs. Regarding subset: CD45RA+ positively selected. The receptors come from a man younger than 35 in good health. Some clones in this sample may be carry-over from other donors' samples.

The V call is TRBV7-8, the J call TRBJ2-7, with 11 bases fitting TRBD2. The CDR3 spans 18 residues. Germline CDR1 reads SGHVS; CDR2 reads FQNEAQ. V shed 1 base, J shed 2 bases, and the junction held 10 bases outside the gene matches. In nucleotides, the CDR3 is TGTGCCAGCAGCTTAGTACTAGCGGGAGTCGGCCCGCCCTACGAGCAGTACTTC. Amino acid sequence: CASSLVLAGVGPPYEQYF. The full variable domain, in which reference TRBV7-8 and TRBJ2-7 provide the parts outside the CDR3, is GAGVSQSPRYKVAKRGQDVALRCDPISGHVSLFWYQQALGQGPEFLTYFQNEAQLDKSGLPSDRFFAERPEGSVSTLKIQRTQQEDSAVYLCASSLVLAGVGPPYEQYFGPGTRLTVT.

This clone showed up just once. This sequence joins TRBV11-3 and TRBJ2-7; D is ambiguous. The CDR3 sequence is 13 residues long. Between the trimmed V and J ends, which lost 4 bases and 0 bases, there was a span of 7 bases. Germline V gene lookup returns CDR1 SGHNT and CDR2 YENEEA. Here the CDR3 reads CASSSPYSYEQYF. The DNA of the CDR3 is TGTGCCAGCAGCTCTCCATACTCCTACGAGCAGTACTTC.

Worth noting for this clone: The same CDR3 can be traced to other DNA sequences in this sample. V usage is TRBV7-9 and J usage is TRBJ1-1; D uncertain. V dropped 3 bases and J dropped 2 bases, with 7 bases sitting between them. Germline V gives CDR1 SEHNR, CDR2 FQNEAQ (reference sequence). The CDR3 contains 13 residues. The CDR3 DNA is TGTGCCAGCAGCTTGACCGGTAACACTGAAGCTTTCTTT. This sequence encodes CASSLTGNTEAFF.

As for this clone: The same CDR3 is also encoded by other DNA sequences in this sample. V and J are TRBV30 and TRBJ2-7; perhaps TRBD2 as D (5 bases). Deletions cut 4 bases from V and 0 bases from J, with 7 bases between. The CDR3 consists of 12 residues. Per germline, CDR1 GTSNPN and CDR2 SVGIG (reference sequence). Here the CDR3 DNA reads TGTGCCTGGACACGGGGCTCCTACGAGCAGTACTTC. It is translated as CAWTRGSYEQYF.

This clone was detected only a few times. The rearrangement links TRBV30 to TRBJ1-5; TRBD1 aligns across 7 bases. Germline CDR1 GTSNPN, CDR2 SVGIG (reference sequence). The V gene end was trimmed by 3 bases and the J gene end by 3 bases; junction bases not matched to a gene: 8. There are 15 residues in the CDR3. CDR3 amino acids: CAWRASGQFNQPQHF. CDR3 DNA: TGTGCCTGGAGGGCTTCGGGACAGTTCAATCAGCCCCAGCATTTT.

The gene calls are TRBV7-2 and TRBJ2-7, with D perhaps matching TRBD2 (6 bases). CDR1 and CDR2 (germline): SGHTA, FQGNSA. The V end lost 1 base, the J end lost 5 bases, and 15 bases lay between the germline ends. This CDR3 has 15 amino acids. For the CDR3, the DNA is TGTGCCAGCAGCTTAGGGGCTATCACGGGGGACGAGCAGTACTTC. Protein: CASSLGAITGDEQYF.

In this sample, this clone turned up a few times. CDR3 amino acids: CAISEILVANTEAFF. CDR3 nucleotides: TGTGCCATCAGTGAGATTTTGGTGGCGAACACTGAAGCTTTCTTT. V gene TRBV10-3 combines with J gene TRBJ1-1, with D unresolved. This CDR3 spans 15 amino acids. CDR1 ENHRY and CDR2 SYGVKD come from the germline V gene. Trimming took off 2 bases at V and 1 base at J, with 11 bases between the two ends.

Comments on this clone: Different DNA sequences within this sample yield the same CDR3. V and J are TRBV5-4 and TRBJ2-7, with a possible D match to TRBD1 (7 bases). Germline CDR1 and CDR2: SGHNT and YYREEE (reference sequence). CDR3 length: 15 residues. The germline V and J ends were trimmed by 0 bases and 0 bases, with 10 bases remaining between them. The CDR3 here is CASSLAGGSSYEQYF. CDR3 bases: TGTGCCAGCAGCTTGGCAGGGGGGAGCTCCTACGAGCAGTACTTC. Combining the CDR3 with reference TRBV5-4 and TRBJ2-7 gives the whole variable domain ETGVTQSPTHLIKTRGQQVTLRCSSQSGHNTVSWYQQALGQGPQFIFQYYREEENGRGNFPPRFSGLQFPNYSSELNVNALELDDSALYLCASSLAGGSSYEQYFGPGTRLTVT.

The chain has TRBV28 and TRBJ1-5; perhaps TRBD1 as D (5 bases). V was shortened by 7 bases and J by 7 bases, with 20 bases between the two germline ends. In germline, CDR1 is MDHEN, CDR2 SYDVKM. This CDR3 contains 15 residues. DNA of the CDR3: TGTGCCAGCAACAACGACGGGGCCTTCCGGCAGCCCCAGCATTTT. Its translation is CASNNDGAFRQPQHF.

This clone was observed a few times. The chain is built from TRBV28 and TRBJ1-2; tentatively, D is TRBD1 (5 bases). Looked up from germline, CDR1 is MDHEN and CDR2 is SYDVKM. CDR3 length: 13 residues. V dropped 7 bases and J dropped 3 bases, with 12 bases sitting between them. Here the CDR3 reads CASKSGTHYGYTF. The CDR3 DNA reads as TGTGCCAGCAAGAGCGGGACCCACTATGGCTACACCTTC.

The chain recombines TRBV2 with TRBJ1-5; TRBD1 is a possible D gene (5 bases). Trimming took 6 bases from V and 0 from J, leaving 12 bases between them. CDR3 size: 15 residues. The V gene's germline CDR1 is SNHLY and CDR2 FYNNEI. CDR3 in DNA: TGTGCCAGCAGCCCGGAAGGGGATAGCAATCAGCCCCAGCATTTT. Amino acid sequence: CASSPEGDSNQPQHF.

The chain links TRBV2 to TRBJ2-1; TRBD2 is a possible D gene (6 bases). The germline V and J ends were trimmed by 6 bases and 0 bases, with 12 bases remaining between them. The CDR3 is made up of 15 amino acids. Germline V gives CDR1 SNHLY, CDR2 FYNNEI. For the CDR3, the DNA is TGTGCCAGCAGAAGTAGCGGCAGCTCCTACAATGAGCAGTTCTTC. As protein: CASRSSGSSYNEQFF. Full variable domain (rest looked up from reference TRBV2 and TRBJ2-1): EPEVTQTPSHQVTQMGQEVILRCVPISNHLYFYWYRQILGQKVEFLVSFYNNEISEKSEIFDDQFSVERPDGSNFTLKIRSTKLEDSAMYFCASRSSGSSYNEQFFGPGTRLTVL.